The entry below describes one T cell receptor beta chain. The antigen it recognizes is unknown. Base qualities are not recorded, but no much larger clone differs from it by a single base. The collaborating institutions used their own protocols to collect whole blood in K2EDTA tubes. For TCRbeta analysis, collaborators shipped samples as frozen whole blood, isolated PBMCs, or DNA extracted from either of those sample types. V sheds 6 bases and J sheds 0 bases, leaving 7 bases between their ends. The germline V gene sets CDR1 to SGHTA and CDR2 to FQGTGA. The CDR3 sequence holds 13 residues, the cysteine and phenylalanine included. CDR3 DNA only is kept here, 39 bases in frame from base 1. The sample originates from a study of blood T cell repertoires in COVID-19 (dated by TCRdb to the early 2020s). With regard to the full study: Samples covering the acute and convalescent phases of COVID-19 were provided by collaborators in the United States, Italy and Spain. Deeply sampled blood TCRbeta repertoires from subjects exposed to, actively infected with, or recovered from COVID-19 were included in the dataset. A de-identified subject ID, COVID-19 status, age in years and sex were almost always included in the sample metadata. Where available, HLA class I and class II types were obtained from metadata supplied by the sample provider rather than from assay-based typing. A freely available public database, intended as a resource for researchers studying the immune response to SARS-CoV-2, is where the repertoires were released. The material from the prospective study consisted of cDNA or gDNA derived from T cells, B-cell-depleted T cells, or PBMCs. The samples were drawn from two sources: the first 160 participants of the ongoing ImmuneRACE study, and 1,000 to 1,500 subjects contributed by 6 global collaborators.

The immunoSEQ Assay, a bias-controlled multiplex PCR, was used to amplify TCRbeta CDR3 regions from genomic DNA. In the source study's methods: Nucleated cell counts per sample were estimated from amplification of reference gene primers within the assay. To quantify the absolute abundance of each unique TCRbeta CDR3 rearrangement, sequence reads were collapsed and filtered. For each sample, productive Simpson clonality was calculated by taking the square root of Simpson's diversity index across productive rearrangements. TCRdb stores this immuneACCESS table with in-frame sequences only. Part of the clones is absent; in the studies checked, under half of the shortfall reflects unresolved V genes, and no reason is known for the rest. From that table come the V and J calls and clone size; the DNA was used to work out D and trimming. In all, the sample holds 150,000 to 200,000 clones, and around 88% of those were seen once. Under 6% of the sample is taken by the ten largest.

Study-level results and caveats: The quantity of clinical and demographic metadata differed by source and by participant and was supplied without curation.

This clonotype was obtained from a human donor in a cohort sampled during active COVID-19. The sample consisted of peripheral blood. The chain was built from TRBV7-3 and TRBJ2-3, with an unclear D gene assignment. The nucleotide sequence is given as TGTGCCAGCAGTCGAGGTAGCACAGATACGCAGTATTTT. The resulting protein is CASSRGSTDTQYF.